This record covers a single T cell receptor beta chain. Its antigen is unknown. TCRdb analysed the RT-PCR reads with MiXCR anew, one entry per CDR3 protein. This repertoire shows 650,000 to 800,000 distinct CDR3 sequences, less than 20% found once; its top ten account for approximately 11%. The V and J ends lost 4 bases and 4 bases, in that order; junction bases with no gene match: 5. Germline lookup yields CDR1 SGHTA and CDR2 FQGNSA. This CDR3 region has 15 residues. This entry comes from a study of response to subunit inactivated influenza vaccine. Broader study findings: Researchers suggested that each seasonal influenza vaccination recruits few new T cells.

The receptor was isolated from a man in his fifties or sixties who received an inactivated influenza vaccine. The genes are TRBV7-2 and TRBJ2-3; 10 bases line up with TRBD2. This specimen was PBMCs from blood, taken 5 days after vaccination. CDR3 sequence reads: CASSSSGGAADTQYF. For the CDR3, the DNA is TGTGCCAGCAGCTCTAGCGGGGGTGCTGCAGATACGCAGTATTTT.